A single sample gave rise to the 9 T cell receptor beta chains below, sequenced in a study of shared clonotypes between healthy human individuals. TCRdb's copy holds only in-frame clones and misses some; the assay was immunoSEQ multiplex PCR. The sample includes 2 million to 2.5 million clones, roughly 95% of them seen just once. What was sequenced was naive CD4+ T cells sorted from blood. Subset reported: CD45RA+ positively selected. The receptor set was obtained from a man in his late teens or twenties in good health.

As regards this clone: Other DNA sequences in the sample encode the same CDR3. The chain carries TRBV2 and TRBJ1-4; D is ambiguous. CDR1 is SNHLY, CDR2 FYNNEI, per germline. V lost 4 bases and J 3 bases, leaving 6 bases between the germline ends. The CDR3 has 13 amino acids. CDR3: CASSGTANEKLFF. The DNA for the CDR3 is TGTGCCAGCAGTGGGACCGCTAATGAAAAACTGTTTTTT.

As to this clone: This sample includes further DNA sequences coding for the same CDR3. The genes are TRBV30 and TRBJ2-7, with a possible D match to TRBD1 (5 bases). The CDR3 spans 11 residues. Germline values: CDR1 GTSNPN, CDR2 SVGIG (reference sequence). V was clipped by 4 bases and J by 1 base, with 5 bases between them. The CDR3 region is CAWTGSYEQYF. Written as DNA, the CDR3 is TGTGCCTGGACAGGGTCCTACGAGCAGTACTTC.

This clone occurred a few times. This chain connects TRBV6-6 to TRBJ1-2; 8 bases fit TRBD1. The CDR3 has 14 amino acids. The V and J ends lost 6 bases and 4 bases, in that order; junction bases with no gene match: 7. CDR1 MNHNY and CDR2 SVGAGI come from the germline V gene (reference sequence). DNA of the CDR3: TGTGCCAGCAGATCCGGACAGGGCCTCTATGGCTACACCTTC. This encodes CASRSGQGLYGYTF.

The chain has TRBV6-6 and TRBJ2-3; a possible D gene is TRBD2 (7 bases). The V gene's germline CDR1 is MNHNY and CDR2 SVGAGI (reference sequence). This CDR3 has 15 residues. V was cut by 5 bases and J by 2 bases, with 14 bases left in between. CDR3 coding DNA: TGTGCCAGCAGTCCCCCGGGGGGCCTCACAGATACGCAGTATTTT. This translates into CASSPPGGLTDTQYF.

The CDR3 here is CASSVKGTGTDTQYF. The CDR3 coding sequence is TGTGCCAGCAGCGTAAAGGGAACGGGCACAGATACGCAGTATTTT. J is TRBJ2-3 and V is TRBV9; D is uncertain. The CDR3 spans 15 residues. V was clipped by 1 base and J by 1 base, with 10 bases between them. From germline, CDR1 is SGDLS and CDR2 YYNGEE.

Turning to this clone: Other DNA sequences in the sample encode the same CDR3. The chain employs TRBV5-1 and TRBJ2-2, with D tentatively TRBD2 (5 bases). Germline V CDR1 and CDR2: SGHRS, YFSETQ. This CDR3 spans 14 amino acids. Trimming left V 1 base short and J 4 bases short, with 8 bases between. In DNA form, the CDR3 reads TGCGCCAGCAGCTTGCAAGGGAGCACCGGGGAGCTGTTTTTT. Translating it yields CASSLQGSTGELFF.

This chain connects TRBV28 to TRBJ1-1; tentative D call: TRBD1 (5 bases). V dropped 6 bases and J dropped 1 base, with 12 bases sitting between them. CDR3 size: 14 residues. Germline lookup yields CDR1 MDHEN and CDR2 SYDVKM. The DNA of the CDR3 is TGTGCCAGCAGGCTCAGGGATGGGAACACTGAAGCTTTCTTT. Translation gives CASRLRDGNTEAFF.

V and J are TRBV2 and TRBJ2-3; D unresolved. V was clipped by 6 bases and J by 0 bases, with 13 bases between them. CDR3 length: 15 amino acids. From germline, CDR1 is SNHLY and CDR2 FYNNEI. CDR3 coding DNA: TGTGCCAGCAGCCGTGAGACACAAAGCACAGATACGCAGTATTTT. As protein: CASSRETQSTDTQYF.

The CDR3 region has the DNA TGTGCCAGCAGCTTGTTCGGGACGAACACAGATACGCAGTATTTT. Translating gives CASSLFGTNTDTQYF. The genes are TRBV7-3 and TRBJ2-3, with D perhaps assigned TRBD1 or TRBD2 (5 bases each). The V and J ends lost 3 bases and 2 bases respectively, with 12 bases between them. CDR1 and CDR2 (germline): SGHTA, FQGTGA. The CDR3 covers 15 residues.